This T cell receptor beta chain was sequenced during a study of blood T cell repertoires in COVID-19. The data were produced by immunoSEQ multiplex PCR, yet TCRdb's version contains in-frame clones alone and is incomplete. Altogether hundreds of thousands of clones are present, almost 90% being singletons, with the ten largest covering around 4.4%. This CDR3 has 19 residues. Trimming took 5 bases from V and 1 from J; bases not matched to a gene: 14. Germline CDR1 and CDR2: SEHNR and FQNEAQ (reference sequence). The J gene is TRBJ2-3, the V gene TRBV7-9; 11 nucleotides line up with TRBD2. This clonotype originated in a woman younger than 30 with acute COVID-19. The material sequenced was PBMCs or T cells enriched from blood (not recorded which). The CDR3 DNA reads TGTGCCAGCAGCCCCCTGTCACTAGCGGGAGTAGGTGGCACAGATACGCAGTATTTT. This codes for CASSPLSLAGVGGTDTQYF.